This entry lists 23 T cell receptor beta chains sequenced from one sample in a study of blood T cells in healthy people across ages (dated by TCRdb to about 2015). Libraries were constructed by 5' RACE. A second roughly 6 to 12 cycle PCR used a sample-barcoded 5' primer and a J-beta primer mix. TCRdb reprocessed the public reads (quality trimming at Q25 with fastp, clone calling with MiXCR) and kept in-frame beta chains. When rows share a CDR3 protein, they turn into one entry using the most common DNA and genes. The sample data list some 1,800,000 distinct CDR3 sequences, and around 40% of these were observed just once. Together, the top ten hold roughly 24% of the sample. Specimen: blood. The receptors come from a human donor in good health.

The chain combines TRBV29-1 with TRBJ2-3; D unclear. The CDR3 has 13 amino acids. The ends were cut back, 2 bases at V and 2 bases at J, with 8 bases in the middle. Germline loops: CDR1 SQVTM, CDR2 ANQGSEA. The CDR3 reads CSVERFPTDTQYF. The CDR3 bases are TGCAGCGTTGAAAGGTTCCCCACAGATACGCAGTATTTT.

Regarding this clonotype: One end of the junction varies from germline; a read error may be responsible. The chain uses TRBV7-2 and TRBJ1-1, with D possibly matching TRBD1 (6 bases). The germline CDR1 and CDR2 sequences are SGHTA and FQGNSA. This CDR3 spans 14 amino acids. The CDR3 loop is CASGRTRGNTEPFF. For the CDR3, the DNA is TGTGCCAGCGGGAGAACAAGGGGGAACACTGAACCTTTCTTT.

This clonotype showed up just a few times. CDR3 nucleotides: TGTGCCACTAGGAGACAGGTGCTCTCCTACGAGCAGTACTTC. The encoded protein is CATRRQVLSYEQYF. The rearrangement uses TRBV6-1 and TRBJ2-7; possibly TRBD1 for D (6 bases). Trimming left V 10 bases short and J 0 bases short, with 16 bases between. The CDR3 contains 14 residues. Germline V gene data show CDR1 as MNHNS and CDR2 as SASEGT.

The CDR3 loop reads CASSLGSITGELFF. In DNA form, the CDR3 reads TGCGCCAGCAGCTTGGGGTCTATCACCGGGGAGCTGTTTTTT. The chain joins TRBV5-1 to TRBJ2-2; D is ambiguous. The germline CDR1 and CDR2 sequences are SGHRS and YFSETQ. V lost 0 bases, J lost 4 bases, and 7 bases lay in between. The CDR3 is 14 residues long.

The chain combines TRBV2 with TRBJ2-5; no reliable D call. CDR1 is SNHLY, CDR2 FYNNEI, per germline. V was clipped by 6 bases and J by 1 base, with 9 bases between them. The CDR3 contains 13 residues. CDR3 loop: CASRKGIQETQYF. CDR3 nucleotide sequence: TGTGCCAGCAGGAAAGGTATCCAAGAGACCCAGTACTTC. Filled out from reference TRBV2 and TRBJ2-5, the complete variable domain reads EPEVTQTPSHQVTQMGQEVILRCVPISNHLYFYWYRQILGQKVEFLVSFYNNEISEKSEIFDDQFSVERPDGSNFTLKIRSTKLEDSAMYFCASRKGIQETQYFGPGTRLLVL.

This clonotype was seen a handful of times. The chain recombines TRBV4-2 with TRBJ2-3, with 7 bases fitting TRBD2. Germline V lookup: CDR1 LGHNA, CDR2 YNFKEQ. The CDR3 is 17 residues long. V dropped 0 bases and J dropped 1; count of bases not matched to a gene: 7. In DNA, the CDR3 is TGTGCCAGCAGCCAAGATGGGGGAACTAGCGGCACAGATACGCAGTATTTT. It encodes CASSQDGGTSGTDTQYF.

This clonotype was counted between two and nine times. The chain has TRBV7-3 and TRBJ2-5, with D maybe TRBD2 (5 bases). This CDR3 region has 15 residues. The V gene lost 5 bases and the J gene lost 2 bases, with 15 bases spanning the gap. Germline V CDR1 and CDR2: SGHTA, FQGTGA. In nucleotides, the CDR3 is TGTGCCAGCAGCCTAGGGCGGAGGCGGCAAGAGACCCAGTACTTC. As protein: CASSLGRRRQETQYF.

The gene calls are TRBV18 and TRBJ1-6; tentatively, D is TRBD1 (5 bases). The V and J ends lost 3 bases and 0 bases respectively, with 12 bases between them. The CDR3 contains 17 residues. Germline CDR1 KGHSH, CDR2 LQKENI. CDR3 nucleotide sequence: TGTGCCAGCTCACCCACCCGGGGGAGCTCCTATAATTCACCCCTCCACTTT. This gives the protein CASSPTRGSSYNSPLHF.

This clonotype was found a few times. The chain recombines TRBV6-2 or TRBV6-3 with TRBJ1-1; D ambiguous. Germline loops: CDR1 MNHEY, CDR2 SVGEGT. The CDR3 length is 14 residues. Trimming pared 3 bases from V and 4 bases from J, leaving 12 bases between. In DNA form, the CDR3 reads TGTGCCAGCAGTTATTCCGGACGGGCCACTGAAGCTTTCTTT. It codes for CASSYSGRATEAFF.

This clonotype has just a few counts. The genes are TRBV27 and TRBJ2-5; 8 positions match TRBD2. CDR3 length: 14 residues. Germline V lookup: CDR1 MNHEY, CDR2 SMNVEV (reference sequence). The trim removed 5 bases at V and 5 bases at J, leaving 7 bases unmatched. CDR3 region: CASSAGLVGETQYF. The CDR3, as DNA: TGTGCCAGCAGTGCGGGACTAGTGGGGGAGACCCAGTACTTC.

The rearrangement joins TRBV15 to TRBJ1-5; the D gene is possibly TRBD1 (5 bases). Trimming took off 1 base at V and 3 bases at J, with 19 bases between the two ends. The CDR3 loop spans 18 amino acids. Germline lookup yields CDR1 LNHNV and CDR2 YYDKDF (reference sequence). Here the CDR3 DNA reads TGTGCCACCAGCAGAGGATCGGTCCTCAGGGAACACAATCAGCCCCAGCATTTT. Its translation: CATSRGSVLREHNQPQHF.

The gene calls are TRBV20-1 and TRBJ2-7; D is unresolved. Trimming left V 3 bases short and J 2 bases short, with 14 bases between. This CDR3 contains 14 residues. Germline V gene lookup returns CDR1 DFQATT and CDR2 SNEGSKA (reference sequence). In DNA form, the CDR3 reads TGCAGTGCTAGGGAATTCCAGAGGCCCTACGAGCAGTACTTC. This gives the protein CSAREFQRPYEQYF.

In its sample, this clonotype was seen a few times. This chain joins TRBV12-3 or TRBV12-4 and TRBJ2-7; D gene uncertain. The CDR3 is 14 amino acids. Trimming cost V 3 bases and J 5 bases, with 14 bases left between them. The CDR3 DNA sequence: TGTGCCAGCAGTTTGCGCGAACGATTTGACGAGCAGTACTTC. It is translated as CASSLRERFDEQYF.

CDR3 protein: CASTWGRSGVSYEQYF. DNA for the CDR3: TGTGCCAGCACCTGGGGTAGGAGCGGGGTTTCCTACGAGCAGTACTTC. V gene TRBV12-3 or TRBV12-4 combines with J gene TRBJ2-7; 7 bases match TRBD2. The CDR3 loop spans 16 amino acids. The V segment lost 7 bases and the J segment 1 base; nucleotides outside the gene matches: 13.

This clonotype came up a few times. The chain has TRBV20-1 and TRBJ2-1; TRBD2 agrees at 8 bases. Looked up from germline, CDR1 is DFQATT and CDR2 is SNEGSKA (reference sequence). V dropped 1 base and J dropped 4; count of bases not matched to a gene: 9. CDR3 length: 16 amino acids. CDR3 protein: CSARGRAGDNYNEQFF. CDR3 bases: TGCAGTGCTAGAGGCCGAGCGGGGGACAATTACAATGAGCAGTTCTTC.

The genes are TRBV5-1 and TRBJ2-1; tentative D call: TRBD2 (7 bases). The CDR3 totals 13 residues. Germline assignment: CDR1 SGHRS and CDR2 YFSETQ. V lost 2 bases to trimming and J lost 8 bases, with 11 bases between them. The CDR3 is CASSFGGQDEQFF. Here the CDR3 DNA reads TGCGCCAGCAGCTTCGGGGGGCAGGATGAGCAGTTCTTC. The whole variable domain, filled in from reference TRBV5-1 and TRBJ2-1, reads KAGVTQTPRYLIKTRGQQVTLSCSPISGHRSVSWYQQTPGQGLQFLFEYFSETQRNKGNFPGRFSGRQFSNSRSEMNVSTLELGDSALYLCASSFGGQDEQFFGPGTRLTVL.

Only a few counts were recorded for this clonotype. One end of the junction varies from germline; a read error may be responsible. The chain has TRBV12-3 or TRBV12-4 and TRBJ2-1; 7 nucleotides agree with TRBD2. This CDR3 has 19 amino acids. CDR3 DNA: TGTACCAGCAGTTTGTACGGAAAGCCCGGGACTACCGGCTACAATGAGCAGTTCTTC. Translating gives CTSSLYGKPGTTGYNEQFF.

The rearrangement links TRBV20-1 to TRBJ2-3; 8 bases agree with TRBD2. V dropped 5 bases and J dropped 2; count of bases not matched to a gene: 9. CDR1 is DFQATT, CDR2 SNEGSKA, per germline (reference sequence). This CDR3 is 15 amino acids long. The CDR3 nucleotides read TGCAGTGCTTGGAGACTAGCGCAATACACAGATACGCAGTATTTT. Its protein product is CSAWRLAQYTDTQYF.

The chain combines TRBV10-3 with TRBJ2-2; TRBD1 aligns across 10 bases. Trimming took 10 bases from V and 3 from J; bases not matched to a gene: 11. This CDR3 region has 16 residues. Germline V CDR1 and CDR2: ENHRY, SYGVKD. The CDR3 region has the DNA TGTGCCAGTAGCGCCCCGGACAGGGGGGACACCGGGGAGCTGTTTTTT. It encodes CASSAPDRGDTGELFF.

The chain joins TRBV7-9 to TRBJ2-7, with D perhaps matching TRBD2 (5 bases). This CDR3 has 16 amino acids. Germline values: CDR1 SEHNR, CDR2 FQNEAQ (reference sequence). Trimming pared 0 bases from V and 7 bases from J, leaving 19 bases between. The CDR3 DNA follows: TGTGCCAGCAGCTTAGCCGGGGTGGTTAGGGTCCCGGAGCAGTACTTC. Amino acid sequence: CASSLAGVVRVPEQYF.

The V gene is TRBV7-9, the J gene TRBJ2-3, with TRBD2 identical over 7 bases. Germline CDR1 and CDR2: SEHNR and FQNEAQ (reference sequence). The V and J ends lost 5 bases and 4 bases, in that order; junction bases with no gene match: 3. The CDR3 has 13 amino acids. In DNA form, the CDR3 reads TGTGCCAGCAGCGGGACTACCTCAGATACGCAGTATTTT. It is translated as CASSGTTSDTQYF. The full variable domain, with the rest looked up from reference TRBV7-9 and TRBJ2-3, is DTGVSQNPRHKITKRGQNVTFRCDPISEHNRLYWYRQTLGQGPEFLTYFQNEAQLEKSRLLSDRFSAERPKGSFSTLEIQRTEQGDSAMYLCASSGTTSDTQYFGPGTRLTVL.

In this sample, this clonotype turned up once. A much larger clonotype is one base distant, so this may be a read error. The rearrangement joins TRBV29-1 to TRBJ2-6; D possibly corresponds to TRBD1 (5 bases). Germline CDR1 is SQVTM and CDR2 is ANQGSEA. The CDR3 consists of 12 residues. This CDR3 reads CSFSSGANILTF. The CDR3 DNA sequence: TGCAGCTTCTCTTCTGGGGCCAACATCCTGACTTTC.

This clonotype was counted between two and nine times. This chain uses TRBV27 with TRBJ1-1; D not certain. Trimming removed 4 bases at V and 6 bases at J, with 18 bases between. This CDR3 spans 15 amino acids. The germline V gene has CDR1 MNHEY and CDR2 SMNVEV (reference sequence). CDR3 nucleotide sequence: TGTGCCAGCAGTTATGGCGTCCCGGGCATTTCTGAAGCTTTCTTT. This encodes CASSYGVPGISEAFF.